This T cell receptor (beta chain) is from a study of molecular identifiers for immune sequencing clone quantification (dated by TCRdb to the late 2010s). Regarding the study in general: For a replicate experiment, RNA from roughly 20,000 or 100,000 naive CD8 T cells was divided into five aliquots, and four of the five aliquots were sequenced. CD8 T cells were used in a methods study to benchmark molecular-identifier clustering-based TCR repertoire sequencing (MIDCIRS) and TCR RNA copy counting.

Library creation used PCR. The data were produced on an Illumina HiSeq 4000. Bulk TCR libraries were generated as previously described, with the TCR primers listed in Table S5 used. Total RNA was purified with the Qiagen AllPrep DNA/RNA kit. Before analysis, reads from multiple sequencing runs of the same library were pooled. Per the source publication's procedure: Only reads with exact TCR constant sequence were kept, trimmed to 150 nt, and grouped by their 12-nt molecular barcodes. Within each barcode group, reads were sub-clustered at a 15% Levenshtein threshold, and quality-weighted consensus sequences were built per RNA molecule. Non-functional sequences were filtered out, along with any lower-count sequence sitting one edit away from another sequence. Based on a fit of two negative binomial distributions, barcode sub-clusters having less than 20% of the maximum read count were discarded. TCRdb handled the public reads itself, with Q25 trimming in fastp and clone calling in MiXCR, and kept productive beta chains. Every CDR3 protein is listed once, alongside the most common genes and DNA of its rows. The V and J calls come from TCRdb's annotation, not from the publication. Here the sample has 62,000 or so distinct CDR3 sequences; 15% to 20% occur a single time. Of the sample, about 1.5% is held by the ten largest clones.

Broader findings and caveats from the paper: When barcode sub-clustering was left out, chimeric consensus sequences inflated TCR diversity, with chimeras reaching as high as 47%. The naive libraries included spiked-in Jurkat TCR RNA (around 9 copies' worth), and this Jurkat TCR RNA is not part of the donor repertoire. Highly expanded clone sizes could be underestimated if identical TCR molecules share a barcode. Modeling gave approximately 3 recovered TCR RNA copies per cell versus roughly 10 by digital PCR, implying around 31% capture efficiency. Even against a background of about 960,000 naive CD8 T cells, spiked-in Jurkat TCR RNA amounting to a single cell's worth was reported to be detectable. In CMV-specific effector cells, over 99% of molecules were held by clones above 20 RNA copies, whereas under 1% of molecules were held by such clones in naive cells.

Libraries of naive CD8 T cells were generated from about 20,000 to 1,000,000 sorted cells, with 10%, 30% or 50% of the purified RNA used. On a BD FACSAria II, naive CD8 T cells were FACS-sorted as CD8+CD4-CCR7+CD45RA+ and collected into RLT Plus buffer. To test detection sensitivity, Jurkat RNA equal to 9 to 10 TCR copies was added to samples of 20,000-1,000,000 naive CD8 T cells. CD8 T cells were enriched using RosetteSep CD8+ T Cell Enrichment Cocktail and Ficoll-Paque, and the enriched cells then underwent ACK red cell lysis. This clonotype has ten or more counts. Its cognate antigen has yet to be identified. No much larger clone exists at a distance of one base, and base qualities are not known. What was sequenced was naive CD8+ T cells from blood, with Jurkat cell RNA spiked in. The cell subset or site label of this sample denotes: FACS-sorted CD8+CD4-CCR7+CD45RA+ naive T cells. This receptor was identified in a human donor in good health. Some libraries in this study had Jurkat cell RNA spiked in.

The CDR3 here reads CASSNEGQAGPPADTQYF. Read as DNA, the sequence is TGTGCCAGCAGCAACGAGGGTCAAGCGGGACCGCCCGCAGATACGCAGTATTTT. The sequence links TRBV13 to TRBJ2-3; 7 junctional bases match TRBD2. Spanning cysteine to phenylalanine, the CDR3 consists of 18 amino acids. CDR3 DNA only is kept here, 54 bases in frame from base 1. Here V drops 5 bases and J drops 4 bases, and the junction holds 18 bases not matched to any gene. Via the germline V gene (reference sequence), CDR1 is PRHDT and CDR2 FYEKMQ.